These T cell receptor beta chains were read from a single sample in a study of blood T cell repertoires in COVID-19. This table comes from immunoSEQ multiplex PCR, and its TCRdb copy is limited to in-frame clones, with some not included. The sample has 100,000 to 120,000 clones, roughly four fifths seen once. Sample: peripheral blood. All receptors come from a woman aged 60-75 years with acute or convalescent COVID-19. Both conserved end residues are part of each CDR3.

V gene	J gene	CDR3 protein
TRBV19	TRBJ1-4	CASRHPGGVGGTNEKLFF
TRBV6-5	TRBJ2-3	CASSDPSGGTDTQYF
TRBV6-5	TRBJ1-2	CASSFTGDLYGYTF
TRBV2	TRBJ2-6	CASEGGTGSPHSGANVLTF
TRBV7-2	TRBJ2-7	CASSPQTLYEQYF
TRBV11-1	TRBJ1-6	CASSLGGTGDSPLHF
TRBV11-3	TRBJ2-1	CASSPRWSEQFF
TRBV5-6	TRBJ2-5	CASSLGQGAQETQYF
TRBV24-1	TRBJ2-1	CATSDFGAGRLEQFF
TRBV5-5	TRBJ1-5	CASSLDRDQPQHF
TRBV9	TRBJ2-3	CASSVLVSTDTQYF
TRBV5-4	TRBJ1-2	CASSLGPETYGYTF
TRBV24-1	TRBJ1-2	CATSDVGGNYGYTF
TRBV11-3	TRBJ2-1	CASSQGQDSYNEQFF
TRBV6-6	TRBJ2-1	CASSKDSSYNEQFF
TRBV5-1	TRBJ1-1	CASSSGGSGTEAFF
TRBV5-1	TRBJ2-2	CASSTQGSDTGELFF
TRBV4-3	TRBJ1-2	CASSPSDPVRGGYTF
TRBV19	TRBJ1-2	CASSSPGTGEDGYTF
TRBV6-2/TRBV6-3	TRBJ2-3	CASSYNGREGLQYF
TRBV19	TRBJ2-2	CASRPGQGQTGELFF
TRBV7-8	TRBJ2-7	CASSLASGAYEQYF
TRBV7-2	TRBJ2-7	CASSSSRVGYEQYF
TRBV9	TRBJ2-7	CASSVDWTGTYEQYF
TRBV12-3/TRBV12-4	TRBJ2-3	CASTSPPDTQYF
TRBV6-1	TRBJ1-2	CASSEGDYGYTF
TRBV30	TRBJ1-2	CASQGYRRVSGYTF
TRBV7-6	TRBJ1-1	CASSLAGPEYTEAFF
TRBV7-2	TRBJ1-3	CASSVRTGGNTIYF
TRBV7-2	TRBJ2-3	CASSLGSNRDTQYF
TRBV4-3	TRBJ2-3	CASSQDSGTDTQYF